The present TCR beta chain was sequenced within a study of identical twins. TCRdb used MiXCR to reprocess the 5' RACE reads, holding one entry per CDR3 protein. Here the sample spans 350,000 to 450,000 distinct CDR3 sequences, 15% to 20% being singletons. Concerning this clonotype itself: One end of the junction varies from germline; a read error may be responsible.

This CDR3 has 14 residues. Germline loops: CDR1 SGHTA, CDR2 FQGNSA. J is TRBJ1-1 and V is TRBV7-2; weak D call: TRBD1 (6 bases). Sequenced input: naive T cells sorted from blood. This TCR was sampled from a man in his forties or fifties in good health. The DNA of the CDR3 is TGTGCCAGCAGCCTAGCAGGGGCTTACACTGAAGCTTTCTTT. As protein: CASSLAGAYTEAFF.